Below, 22 T cell receptor beta chains from the same sample are listed, as sequenced in a study of blood T cell repertoires in COVID-19. Only in-frame clones appear in the TCRdb table, and some are missing; sequencing was by immunoSEQ multiplex PCR. The sample has about 140,000 clones; roughly 80% are singletons. The sample was PBMCs or T cells enriched from blood (not recorded which). These receptors all come from a woman aged 18-29 years who had been exposed to COVID-19.

This chain links TRBV28 with TRBJ2-7; TRBD2 aligns across 12 bases. CDR1 is MDHEN and CDR2 is SYDVKM in the germline V gene. Trimming took 5 bases from V and 10 from J; bases not matched to a gene: 6. This CDR3 region has 13 residues. CDR3 residues: CASSPGTSGPQYF. DNA for the CDR3: TGTGCCAGCAGTCCAGGGACTAGCGGGCCACAGTACTTC. Full variable domain (outside the CDR3, taken from reference TRBV28 and TRBJ2-7): DVKVTQSSRYLVKRTGEKVFLECVQDMDHENMFWYRQDPGLGLRLIYFSYDVKMKEKGDIPEGYSVSREKKERFSLILESASTNQTSMYLCASSPGTSGPQYFGPGTRLTVT.

This chain connects TRBV9 to TRBJ1-2, with 10 positions matching TRBD1. Germline CDR1 reads SGDLS; CDR2 reads YYNGEE. The CDR3 consists of 15 residues. Losses at the gene ends were 3 bases for V and 2 bases for J; bases not matched to a gene: 4. The CDR3 nucleotides are TGTGCCAGCAGCGCCGCGGGACAGGGGAACTATGGCTACACCTTC. This codes for CASSAAGQGNYGYTF.

The chain uses TRBV5-1 and TRBJ2-7; D might be TRBD2 (7 bases). Trimming left V 0 bases short and J 4 bases short, with 17 bases between. Germline loops: CDR1 SGHRS, CDR2 YFSETQ. The CDR3 has 16 amino acids. CDR3 sequence: CASSLVGGANAYEQYF. The CDR3 region has the DNA TGCGCCAGCAGCTTGGTTGGGGGGGCGAATGCGTACGAGCAGTACTTC.

The chain recombines TRBV5-6 with TRBJ2-1; D is unclear. Trimming removed 4 bases from V and 4 bases from J, with 9 bases in between. Per the germline V gene, CDR1 is SGHDT and CDR2 is YYEEEE. This CDR3 has 13 amino acids. The CDR3 loop reads CASSKHNYNEQFF. As DNA, the CDR3 is TGTGCCAGCAGCAAACACAATTACAATGAGCAGTTCTTC.

The chain links TRBV27 to TRBJ2-3; TRBD1 agrees at 7 bases. The CDR3 runs to 14 residues. Germline V gene sequence: CDR1 MNHEY, CDR2 SMNVEV (reference sequence). V was clipped by 5 bases and J by 3 bases; unmatched bases: 5. The CDR3 nucleotides read TGTGCCAGCAGTGACAGGGTTGGTACAGATACGCAGTATTTT. This encodes CASSDRVGTDTQYF.

The chain links TRBV30 to TRBJ1-2; D not certain. Germline CDR1 GTSNPN, CDR2 SVGIG (reference sequence). Trimming cost V 0 bases and J 3 bases, with 14 bases left between them. The CDR3 is 15 amino acids. The chain's CDR3 is CAWSVLRAEDYGYTF. CDR3 DNA: TGTGCCTGGAGTGTACTGAGGGCTGAAGACTATGGCTACACCTTC.

V gene TRBV18 combines with J gene TRBJ1-2; TRBD1 matches 7 bases. V trimming: 3 bases; J trimming: 6 bases; junction bases outside the gene matches: 10. This CDR3 is built from 15 residues. The germline gives CDR1 KGHSH, CDR2 LQKENI. CDR3 bases: TGTGCCAGCTCACCCATTCAGACAGGGCCTCATGGCTACACCTTC. It translates to CASSPIQTGPHGYTF. Combining the CDR3 with reference TRBV18 and TRBJ1-2 gives the whole variable domain NAGVMQNPRHLVRRRGQEARLRCSPMKGHSHVYWYRQLPEEGLKFMVYLQKENIIDESGMPKERFSAEFPKEGPSILRIQQVVRGDSAAYFCASSPIQTGPHGYTFGSGTRLTVV.

This clone was found a few times. The chain couples TRBV24-1 to TRBJ1-1; possibly TRBD1 for D (5 bases). The CDR3 is 13 residues long. Germline V CDR1 and CDR2: KGHDR, SFDVKD. V was pared by 10 bases and J by 1 base, with 12 bases between. CDR3 protein: CATSAGQNTEAFF. CDR3 bases: TGTGCCACTTCTGCAGGGCAGAACACTGAAGCTTTCTTT.

The count of this clone is one. The rearrangement links TRBV5-1 to TRBJ1-1; TRBD1 agrees at 9 bases. The CDR3 runs 16 residues. The junction had 11 bases not matched to a gene; V was cut back by 3 bases and J by 5 bases. Germline CDR1 reads SGHRS; CDR2 reads YFSETQ. The chain's CDR3 is CASSSGVGTGSTEAFF. The CDR3 DNA sequence: TGCGCCAGCAGCTCAGGGGTAGGGACAGGGAGTACTGAAGCTTTCTTT.

This sequence joins TRBV11-3 and TRBJ2-7, with D perhaps matching TRBD1 (6 bases). The germline V gene has CDR1 SGHNT and CDR2 YENEEA. The CDR3 is made up of 13 amino acids. Trimming cost V 0 bases and J 6 bases, with 9 bases left between them. The CDR3 spells CASSLDGTSEQYF. The CDR3, as DNA: TGTGCCAGCAGCTTAGACGGGACAAGCGAGCAGTACTTC.

This chain uses TRBV10-3 with TRBJ2-3; 10 bases map to TRBD1. There are 15 residues in the CDR3. CDR1 is ENHRY and CDR2 is SYGVKD in the germline V gene. V lost 6 bases and J lost 0; bases outside the gene matches: 3. CDR3 bases: TGTGCCATCAGGGACAGGGGGACTAGCACAGATACGCAGTATTTT. This sequence encodes CAIRDRGTSTDTQYF.

The sample holds one count of this clone. Other DNA sequences in the same sample also yield this CDR3. The chain recombines TRBV7-2 with TRBJ1-5; D ambiguous. This CDR3 is 15 amino acids long. Germline assignment: CDR1 SGHTA and CDR2 FQGNSA. V dropped 0 bases and J dropped 0 bases, with 6 bases sitting between them. The chain's CDR3 is CASSLAGGSNQPQHF. Here the CDR3 DNA reads TGTGCCAGCAGCTTAGCGGGAGGTAGCAATCAGCCCCAGCATTTT.

The chain is built from TRBV9 and TRBJ2-7, with D tentatively TRBD2 (5 bases). CDR1 and CDR2 (germline): SGDLS, YYNGEE. The V end lost 4 bases, the J end lost 3 bases, and 14 bases lay between the germline ends. There are 14 residues in the CDR3. In nucleotides, the CDR3 is TGTGCCAGCAGCTCCTCGCCAGCGGACTACGAGCAGTACTTC. This translates into CASSSSPADYEQYF. Looking up the rest from reference TRBV9 and TRBJ2-7 gives the full variable domain: DSGVTQTPKHLITATGQRVTLRCSPRSGDLSVYWYQQSLDQGLQFLIQYYNGEERAKGNILERFSAQQFPDLHSELNLSSLELGDSALYFCASSSSPADYEQYFGPGTRLTVT.

This sequence joins TRBV4-2 and TRBJ1-4, with D tentatively TRBD1 (5 bases). Germline loops: CDR1 LGHNA, CDR2 YNFKEQ. The V and J ends lost 4 bases and 4 bases respectively, with 16 bases between them. This CDR3 spans 16 amino acids. The CDR3, as DNA: TGTGCCAGCAGCCCAAGATCTTCAGGGTATAATGAAAAACTGTTTTTT. Its translation: CASSPRSSGYNEKLFF.

The chain carries TRBV19 and TRBJ2-7; the match to TRBD2 covers 9 bases. The CDR3 runs to 16 residues. Per the germline V gene, CDR1 is LNHDA and CDR2 is SQIVND (reference sequence). V lost 3 bases, J lost 0 bases, and 6 bases stayed unmatched. The CDR3 is CASSISLTSGSYEQYF. CDR3 sequence (DNA): TGTGCCAGTAGTATTTCTTTGACTAGCGGCTCCTACGAGCAGTACTTC.

V usage is TRBV7-3 and J usage is TRBJ1-1, with 11 bases lining up with TRBD1. The CDR3 runs 15 residues. Germline V gene sequence: CDR1 SGHTA, CDR2 FQGTGA. J gave up 4 bases and V 5 bases, and 6 bases lay outside the gene matches. CDR3 sequence: CASSRTGGELTEAFF. The CDR3 DNA follows: TGTGCCAGCAGCCGGACAGGGGGCGAACTCACTGAAGCTTTCTTT.

The V call is TRBV10-3, the J call TRBJ2-7; D unclear. V was pared by 9 bases and J by 1 base, with 10 bases between. The CDR3 has 12 residues. Germline-derived CDR1 and CDR2 are ENHRY and SYGVKD. CDR3 in amino acids: CAIGARSYEQYF. The CDR3 region has the DNA TGTGCCATTGGAGCACGATCCTACGAGCAGTACTTC.

The chain joins TRBV6-1 to TRBJ2-7, with a weak D call TRBD1 (6 bases). This CDR3 contains 16 residues. V was cut by 4 bases and J by 6 bases, with 22 bases left in between. Germline CDR1 and CDR2: MNHNS and SASEGT. CDR3 coding DNA: TGTGCCAGCAGTGGTCTGGACAGACTGTCGAGGGGCGAGCAGTACTTC. This gives the protein CASSGLDRLSRGEQYF.

V gene TRBV2 combines with J gene TRBJ1-5, with TRBD1 matching 7 bases. Trimming removed 1 base from V and 2 bases from J; junction bases left unmatched: 2. Germline CDR1 reads SNHLY; CDR2 reads FYNNEI. The CDR3 sequence is 15 residues long. The CDR3 loop reads CASSEVGGRNQPQHF. The CDR3, as DNA: TGTGCCAGCAGTGAAGTAGGGGGCCGCAATCAGCCCCAGCATTTT.

The chain employs TRBV27 and TRBJ1-5, with TRBD1 identical over 10 bases. Germline values: CDR1 MNHEY, CDR2 SMNVEV (reference sequence). The CDR3 is 15 amino acids. V lost 8 bases and J lost 3; bases outside the gene matches: 7. CDR3 region: CASAGTGAFNQPQHF. CDR3 nucleotides: TGTGCCAGCGCCGGGACAGGGGCTTTCAATCAGCCCCAGCATTTT.

This chain uses TRBV28 with TRBJ1-2; 10 nucleotides line up with TRBD1. The CDR3 has 17 residues. V lost 1 base, J lost 8 bases, and 13 bases stayed unmatched. The V gene's germline CDR1 is MDHEN and CDR2 SYDVKM. In nucleotides, the CDR3 is TGTGCCAGCAGTTTATCCGGGACAGGGGTAACATTGGGAGGCTACACCTTC. Its protein product is CASSLSGTGVTLGGYTF.

V is TRBV30 and J is TRBJ2-7, with 7 bases matching TRBD1. This CDR3 contains 12 residues. Per germline, CDR1 GTSNPN and CDR2 SVGIG (reference sequence). V shed 5 bases, J shed 3 bases, and the junction held 4 bases outside the gene matches. In DNA, the CDR3 is TGTGCCTGGGCCAGGGGGATCTACGAGCAGTACTTC. It is translated as CAWARGIYEQYF.